This T cell receptor beta chain was obtained from a study of control samples from healthy donors and cancer patients. Here immunoSEQ multiplex PCR was the method, and the copy in TCRdb shows in-frame clones only, minus some. Here the sample spans approximately 100,000 clones, 65% to 85% being singletons. Germline V gene lookup returns CDR1 SEHNR and CDR2 FQNEAQ (reference sequence). With V trimmed by 6 bases and J by 9 bases, 13 bases remained unmatched. The CDR3 runs to 16 residues. Sequenced: PBMCs. The clonotype comes from a man between 70 and 80 years old with lung cancer. This chain links TRBV7-9 with TRBJ2-3; 12 bases align to TRBD2. This CDR3 reads CASREGASGGAGTQYF. CDR3 DNA sequence: TGTGCCAGCAGGGAGGGCGCTAGCGGGGGGGCTGGGACGCAGTATTTT.